This T cell receptor beta chain is drawn from a study of Ad26.COV2.S vaccination and SARS-CoV-2 variants. The method was immunoSEQ multiplex PCR; TCRdb's version includes in-frame clones alone and lacks a portion of them. The sample consists of 120,000 to 150,000 clones, around 86% of them appearing once. The CDR3 sequence is 14 residues long. Germline lookup yields CDR1 LGHNA and CDR2 YSLEER. V lost 1 base to trimming and J lost 6 bases, with 13 bases between them. V is TRBV4-3 and J is TRBJ2-7; D ambiguous. Sample: peripheral blood, taken after recovery from COVID-19. The receptor's source is a human donor who had recovered from COVID-19. The DNA of the CDR3 is TGCGCCAGCAGCCAAGGCTCATTGTCTGCCGAGCAGTACTTC. It encodes CASSQGSLSAEQYF.